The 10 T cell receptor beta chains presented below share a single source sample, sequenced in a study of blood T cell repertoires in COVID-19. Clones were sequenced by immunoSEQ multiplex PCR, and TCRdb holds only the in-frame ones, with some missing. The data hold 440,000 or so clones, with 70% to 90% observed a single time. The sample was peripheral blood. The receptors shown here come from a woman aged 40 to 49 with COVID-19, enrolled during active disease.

CDR3 in amino acids: CASRRSVVSETQYF. DNA of the CDR3: TGTGCCAGCAGGCGATCCGTCGTATCGGAGACCCAGTACTTC. The chain recombines TRBV27 with TRBJ2-5; D gene ambiguous. Germline CDR1 MNHEY, CDR2 SMNVEV (reference sequence). CDR3 length: 14 residues. Trimming stripped 6 bases from V and 5 bases from J, with 16 bases between.

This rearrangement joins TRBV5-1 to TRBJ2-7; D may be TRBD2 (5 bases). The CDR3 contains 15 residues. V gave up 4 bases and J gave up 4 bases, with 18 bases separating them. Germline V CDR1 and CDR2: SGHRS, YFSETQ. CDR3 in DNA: TGCGCCAGCAGCCCCGGGGAGCCAACTAATTACGAGCAGTACTTC. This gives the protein CASSPGEPTNYEQYF.

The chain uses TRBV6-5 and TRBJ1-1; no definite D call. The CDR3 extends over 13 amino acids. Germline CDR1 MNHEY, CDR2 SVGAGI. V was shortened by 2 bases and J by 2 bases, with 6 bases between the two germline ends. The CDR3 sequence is CASSYNINTEAFF. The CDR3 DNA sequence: TGTGCCAGCAGTTACAATATAAACACTGAAGCTTTCTTT.

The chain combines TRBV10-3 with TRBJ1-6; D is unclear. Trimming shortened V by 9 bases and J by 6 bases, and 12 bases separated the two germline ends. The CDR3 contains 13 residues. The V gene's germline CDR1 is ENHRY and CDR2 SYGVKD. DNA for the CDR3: TGTGCCATGGCGGGCGAGGTTAATTCACCCCTCCACTTT. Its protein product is CAMAGEVNSPLHF.

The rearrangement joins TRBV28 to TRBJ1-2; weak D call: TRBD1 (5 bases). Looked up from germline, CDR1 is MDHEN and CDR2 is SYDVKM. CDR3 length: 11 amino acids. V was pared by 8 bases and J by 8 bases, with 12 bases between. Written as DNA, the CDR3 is TGTGCCAGCGGACTCGGGGGAGGCTACACCTTC. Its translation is CASGLGGGYTF.

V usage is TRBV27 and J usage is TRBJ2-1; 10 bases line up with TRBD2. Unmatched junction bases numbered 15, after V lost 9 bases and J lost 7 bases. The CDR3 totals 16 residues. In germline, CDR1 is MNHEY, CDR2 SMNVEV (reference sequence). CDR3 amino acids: CASAPPSSGSLNEQFF. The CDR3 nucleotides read TGTGCCAGTGCCCCCCCCTCTAGCGGGAGTTTGAATGAGCAGTTCTTC.

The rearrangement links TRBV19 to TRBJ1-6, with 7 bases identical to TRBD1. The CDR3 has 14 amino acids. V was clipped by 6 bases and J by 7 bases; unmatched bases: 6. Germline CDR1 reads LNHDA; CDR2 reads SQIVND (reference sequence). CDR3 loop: CASRSGQKNSPLHF. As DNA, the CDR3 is TGTGCCAGTAGATCGGGACAGAAGAATTCACCCCTCCACTTT. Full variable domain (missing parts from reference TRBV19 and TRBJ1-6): DGGITQSPKYLFRKEGQNVTLSCEQNLNHDAMYWYRQDPGQGLRLIYYSQIVNDFQKGDIAEGYSVSREKKESFPLTVTSAQKNPTAFYLCASRSGQKNSPLHFGNGTRLTVT.

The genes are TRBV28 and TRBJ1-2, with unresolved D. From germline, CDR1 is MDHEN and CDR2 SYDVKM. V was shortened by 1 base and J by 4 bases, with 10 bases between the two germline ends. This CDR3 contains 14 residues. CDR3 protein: CASSLSVGSYGYTF. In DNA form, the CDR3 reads TGTGCCAGCAGTTTATCGGTCGGGAGCTATGGCTACACCTTC.

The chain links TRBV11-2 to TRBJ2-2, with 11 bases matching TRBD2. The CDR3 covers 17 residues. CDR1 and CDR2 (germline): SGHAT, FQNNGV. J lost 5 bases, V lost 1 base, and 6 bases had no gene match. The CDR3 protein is CASSLVLASGRTGELFF. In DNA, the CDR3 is TGTGCCAGCAGCTTAGTTTTGGCTAGCGGGAGGACCGGGGAGCTGTTTTTT.

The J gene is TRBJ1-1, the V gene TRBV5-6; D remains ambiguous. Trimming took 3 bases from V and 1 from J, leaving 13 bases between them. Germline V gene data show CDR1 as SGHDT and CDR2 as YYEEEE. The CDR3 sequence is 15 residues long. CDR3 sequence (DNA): TGTGCCAGCAGCTACCTCTGGGGAGAGAACACTGAAGCTTTCTTT. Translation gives CASSYLWGENTEAFF.